The 30 T cell receptor beta chains given below trace back to one sample, sequenced in a study of blood T cell repertoires in COVID-19. Generated by immunoSEQ multiplex PCR, the TCRdb table keeps only in-frame clones and is missing some. The data hold some 70,000 clones, with around 67% observed a single time. Sequencing was performed on peripheral blood. These receptors all stem from a man aged 55 to 70 with acute or convalescent COVID-19.

The genes are TRBV7-2 and TRBJ2-5; perhaps TRBD2 as D (5 bases). The CDR3 has 13 residues. V lost 1 base and J lost 4, with 7 bases in between. Germline V gene sequence: CDR1 SGHTA, CDR2 FQGNSA. The CDR3 region has the DNA TGTGCCAGCAGCTTAGGGGAGCTAGAGACCCAGTACTTC. It codes for CASSLGELETQYF.

This chain links TRBV24-1 with TRBJ2-2; possibly TRBD2 for D (5 bases). The CDR3 sequence is 12 residues long. Trimming removed 10 bases from V and 0 bases from J, with 5 bases in between. From germline, CDR1 is KGHDR and CDR2 SFDVKD. The CDR3 region has the DNA TGTGCCACGGGAGCGAACACCGGGGAGCTGTTTTTT. It is translated as CATGANTGELFF.

This clone was counted between two and nine times. The genes are TRBV30 and TRBJ1-2; 8 bases fit TRBD1. V was clipped by 2 bases and J by 4 bases; unmatched bases: 6. The CDR3 contains 14 residues. CDR1 is GTSNPN, CDR2 SVGIG, per germline (reference sequence). CDR3 in DNA: TGTGCCTGGAGTACTGGACAGGGAGTCTATGGCTACACCTTC. It yields the protein CAWSTGQGVYGYTF.

The chain couples TRBV9 to TRBJ1-1; D ambiguous. Germline CDR1 is SGDLS and CDR2 is YYNGEE. The CDR3 is 13 amino acids. Trimming took off 2 bases at V and 2 bases at J, with 7 bases between the two ends. DNA of the CDR3: TGTGCCAGCAGCGTCGAACAAAACACTGAAGCTTTCTTT. Residues: CASSVEQNTEAFF.

This clone came up a few times. The rearrangement links TRBV24-1 to TRBJ2-2; the D gene is possibly TRBD2 (5 bases). Germline loops: CDR1 KGHDR, CDR2 SFDVKD. V dropped 2 bases and J dropped 6 bases, with 9 bases sitting between them. The CDR3 totals 14 residues. CDR3 protein: CATSDSLEAGELFF. CDR3 DNA: TGTGCCACCAGTGATTCGTTGGAGGCCGGGGAGCTGTTTTTT.

This sequence joins TRBV6-5 and TRBJ2-1; 14 bases map to TRBD2. V gave up 2 bases and J gave up 8 bases; unmatched junction bases: 2. Germline V gene lookup returns CDR1 MNHEY and CDR2 SVGAGI. The CDR3 is made up of 15 amino acids. DNA for the CDR3: TGTGCCAGCAGTTACAAGGGACTAGCGGGAGATGAGCAGTTCTTC. It encodes CASSYKGLAGDEQFF.

Comment on this clone: This specimen includes other DNA sequences encoding the same CDR3. The chain uses TRBV18 and TRBJ2-3; TRBD2 matches at 7 bases. The trim removed 3 bases at V and 3 bases at J, leaving 9 bases unmatched. Per germline, CDR1 KGHSH and CDR2 LQKENI. The CDR3 runs to 16 residues. CDR3 nucleotides: TGTGCCAGCTCACCCTCACCCGGGGGGTCAACAGATACGCAGTATTTT. Its protein is CASSPSPGGSTDTQYF.

In its sample, this clone was seen a few times. In nucleotides, the CDR3 is TGTGCCAGCAGCAAGGGGGGGCTCTATGGCTACACCTTC. Protein sequence: CASSKGGLYGYTF. This sequence joins TRBV9 and TRBJ1-2; tentative D call: TRBD1 (6 bases). Trimming stripped 4 bases from V and 4 bases from J, with 11 bases between. This CDR3 contains 13 residues. Germline CDR1 and CDR2: SGDLS and YYNGEE.

The CDR3 DNA is TGTGCCAACCCGACCGGGACTACCAAACCGAAAGAGACCCAGTACTTC. Translated: CANPTGTTKPKETQYF. The chain joins TRBV28 to TRBJ2-5; 7 bases match TRBD2. Germline CDR1 MDHEN, CDR2 SYDVKM. The CDR3 totals 16 residues. V dropped 10 bases and J dropped 3; count of bases not matched to a gene: 17.

This chain uses TRBV5-1 with TRBJ2-5, with 10 bases matching TRBD2. CDR1 is SGHRS, CDR2 YFSETQ, per germline. The CDR3 has 14 amino acids. V shed 5 bases, J shed 5 bases, and the junction held 6 bases outside the gene matches. In DNA, the CDR3 is TGCGCCAGCAGGATACAGACTAGCGGGGAGACCCAGTACTTC. It is translated as CASRIQTSGETQYF.

V is TRBV11-2 and J is TRBJ2-2, with 12 bases aligning to TRBD2. The CDR3 consists of 18 residues. Germline V gives CDR1 SGHAT, CDR2 FQNNGV. V was clipped by 5 bases and J by 7 bases; unmatched bases: 14. The CDR3 region has the DNA TGTGCCAGCAGCATCCTACTAGCGGGGGGAGTATGGGACGGGGAGCTGTTTTTT. Amino acids: CASSILLAGGVWDGELFF.

DNA of the CDR3: TGTGCCAGCAGCCCAGTTGGGGGGGGACTTGATTTGAAGACCCAGTACTTC. This translates into CASSPVGGGLDLKTQYF. The genes are TRBV9 and TRBJ2-5; 7 positions match TRBD2. This CDR3 has 17 residues. The junction had 18 bases not matched to a gene; V was cut back by 4 bases and J by 6 bases. The germline CDR1 and CDR2 sequences are SGDLS and YYNGEE.

This chain uses TRBV7-6 with TRBJ1-1; D is unclear. Germline V gives CDR1 SGHVS, CDR2 FNYEAQ. Trimming stripped 5 bases from V and 7 bases from J, with 20 bases between. The CDR3 is 15 residues long. The CDR3 sequence: CASSLEGRGIGEAFF. CDR3 coding DNA: TGTGCCAGCAGCCTAGAAGGTAGAGGTATTGGTGAAGCTTTCTTT.

The chain links TRBV30 to TRBJ1-1; 9 bases line up with TRBD1. The ends lost 2 bases at V and 5 bases at J; junction bases unmatched: 3. The length of the CDR3 is 13 residues. Germline V gene data show CDR1 as GTSNPN and CDR2 as SVGIG (reference sequence). This CDR3 reads CAWSSTGGTEAFF. The CDR3 DNA follows: TGTGCCTGGAGTTCGACAGGGGGGACTGAAGCTTTCTTT.

The chain joins TRBV5-1 to TRBJ2-5; 7 bases are shared with TRBD2. V was clipped by 5 bases and J by 3 bases; unmatched bases: 7. Germline V CDR1 and CDR2: SGHRS, YFSETQ. This CDR3 region has 14 residues. This CDR3 is CASRVAGEKETQYF. CDR3 in DNA: TGCGCCAGCAGAGTGGCGGGGGAGAAAGAGACCCAGTACTTC.

V is TRBV19 and J is TRBJ1-5, with TRBD1 matching over 8 bases. The CDR3 runs 15 residues. The junction had 4 bases not matched to a gene; V was cut back by 5 bases and J by 1 base. CDR1 and CDR2 from the germline V gene are LNHDA and SQIVND (reference sequence). DNA for the CDR3: TGTGCCAGTAGTGGGACAGGTAAGAGCAATCAGCCCCAGCATTTT. Translation gives CASSGTGKSNQPQHF.

CDR3 protein: CASGLPLSGDTQYF. The CDR3 DNA reads as TGTGCTAGTGGTTTGCCCCTGTCAGGCGATACGCAGTATTTT. V and J are TRBV12-5 and TRBJ2-3, with D hard to call. The germline V gene encodes CDR1 LGHNT and CDR2 FRNRAP. Trimming took off 2 bases at V and 6 bases at J, with 12 bases between the two ends. The CDR3 extends over 14 amino acids.

This clone was picked up one time. The V gene is TRBV19, the J gene TRBJ2-3; 9 positions match TRBD1. The CDR3 runs to 16 residues. Trimming cost V 5 bases and J 0 bases; bases outside gene matches: 6. The germline CDR1 and CDR2 sequences are LNHDA and SQIVND (reference sequence). This chain's CDR3 is CASSAWTGDSTDTQYF. CDR3 nucleotide sequence: TGTGCCAGTAGTGCCTGGACAGGGGATAGCACAGATACGCAGTATTTT.

The chain is built from TRBV19 and TRBJ2-1, with TRBD2 matching 12 bases. V gave up 4 bases and J gave up 5 bases; unmatched junction bases: 0. The germline V gene encodes CDR1 LNHDA and CDR2 SQIVND (reference sequence). This CDR3 is built from 14 residues. The CDR3 spells CASSTSGGDNEQFF. DNA for the CDR3: TGTGCCAGTAGTACTAGCGGGGGGGACAATGAGCAGTTCTTC.

The chain has TRBV7-8 and TRBJ2-2; TRBD1 agrees at 8 bases. Germline trimming cut 3 bases from V and 3 bases from J; bases unmatched to any gene: 0. CDR3 length: 14 amino acids. CDR1 is SGHVS and CDR2 is FQNEAQ in the germline V gene. The CDR3 region has the DNA TGTGCCAGCAGCTTGACAGGGGACACCGGGGAGCTGTTTTTT. Residues: CASSLTGDTGELFF. Full variable domain (outside the CDR3, taken from reference TRBV7-8 and TRBJ2-2): GAGVSQSPRYKVAKRGQDVALRCDPISGHVSLFWYQQALGQGPEFLTYFQNEAQLDKSGLPSDRFFAERPEGSVSTLKIQRTQQEDSAVYLCASSLTGDTGELFFGEGSRLTVL.

The chain employs TRBV19 and TRBJ1-6; 9 bases line up with TRBD1. V gave up 7 bases and J gave up 7 bases; unmatched junction bases: 2. This CDR3 has 13 amino acids. Germline-derived CDR1 and CDR2 are LNHDA and SQIVND (reference sequence). CDR3 protein: CASTTGGNSPLHF. The CDR3 DNA reads TGTGCCAGTACTACAGGGGGCAATTCACCCCTCCACTTT.

J is TRBJ2-5 and V is TRBV30; possibly TRBD2 for D (5 bases). Germline-derived CDR1 and CDR2 are GTSNPN and SVGIG (reference sequence). The germline V and J ends were trimmed by 2 bases and 0 bases, with 13 bases remaining between them. CDR3 size: 15 residues. CDR3 protein: CAWSLLATYQETQYF. The CDR3 region has the DNA TGTGCCTGGAGTCTGTTAGCGACCTACCAAGAGACCCAGTACTTC. Supplemented by reference TRBV30 and TRBJ2-5, the full variable domain reads SQTIHQWPATLVQPVGSPLSLECTVEGTSNPNLYWYRQAAGRGLQLLFYSVGIGQISSEVPQNLSASRPQDRQFILSSKKLLLSDSGFYLCAWSLLATYQETQYFGPGTRLLVL.

The rearrangement links TRBV12-3 or TRBV12-4 to TRBJ1-2; D is ambiguous. Trimming took 8 bases from V and 7 from J, leaving 17 bases between them. This CDR3 contains 13 residues. The DNA of the CDR3 is TGTGCCAGCGGACGGGGAGTGGGAGGTGGCTACACCTTC. Translation: CASGRGVGGGYTF.

The rearrangement uses TRBV7-9 and TRBJ2-5; D may be TRBD2 (6 bases). The CDR3 consists of 17 residues. V dropped 2 bases and J dropped 4 bases, with 20 bases sitting between them. Germline loops: CDR1 SEHNR, CDR2 FQNEAQ (reference sequence). The CDR3 DNA sequence: TGTGCCAGCAGCTTACCCGAAGCGGGTCCCTGGGGAGAGACCCAGTACTTC. Residues: CASSLPEAGPWGETQYF.

J is TRBJ2-2 and V is TRBV2; tentative D call: TRBD2 (5 bases). Trimming took off 7 bases at V and 0 bases at J, with 9 bases between the two ends. Germline-derived CDR1 and CDR2 are SNHLY and FYNNEI. The CDR3 totals 14 residues. This CDR3 is CASKTTPNTGELFF. The DNA for the CDR3 is TGTGCCAGCAAGACTACCCCGAACACCGGGGAGCTGTTTTTT. Supplemented by reference TRBV2 and TRBJ2-2, the full variable domain reads EPEVTQTPSHQVTQMGQEVILRCVPISNHLYFYWYRQILGQKVEFLVSFYNNEISEKSEIFDDQFSVERPDGSNFTLKIRSTKLEDSAMYFCASKTTPNTGELFFGEGSRLTVL.

The rearrangement joins TRBV24-1 to TRBJ2-3; D uncertain. V lost 7 bases, J lost 3 bases, and 16 bases lay in between. This CDR3 has 15 amino acids. Germline V lookup: CDR1 KGHDR, CDR2 SFDVKD. CDR3 residues: CATSSLIGRTDTQYF. The CDR3 DNA follows: TGTGCCACCAGCTCGTTAATTGGCAGGACAGATACGCAGTATTTT.

This clone was recorded once. The chain uses TRBV7-3 and TRBJ2-2, with a tentative D call TRBD1 (6 bases). The germline CDR1 and CDR2 sequences are SGHTA and FQGTGA. Trimming removed 5 bases at V and 5 bases at J, with 9 bases between. The CDR3 is 13 amino acids. CDR3 nucleotide sequence: TGTGCCAGCAGCCCCCAGGGGACCGGGGAGCTGTTTTTT. This encodes CASSPQGTGELFF. The full variable domain, completed using reference TRBV7-3 and TRBJ2-2, is GAGVSQTPSNKVTEKGKYVELRCDPISGHTALYWYRQSLGQGPEFLIYFQGTGAADDSGLPNDRFFAVRPEGSVSTLKIQRTERGDSAVYLCASSPQGTGELFFGEGSRLTVL.

This chain uses TRBV7-3 with TRBJ2-5; D is uncertain. V dropped 3 bases and J dropped 4 bases, with 6 bases sitting between them. This CDR3 is 12 amino acids long. The germline V gene has CDR1 SGHTA and CDR2 FQGTGA. CDR3 in amino acids: CASSFGSETQYF. The CDR3 nucleotides are TGTGCCAGCAGCTTCGGTTCAGAGACCCAGTACTTC.

This clone has just one count. At one end, the junction sequence differs from germline, possibly due to a read error. Other DNA sequences in this specimen translate into the identical CDR3. This rearrangement joins TRBV7-6 to TRBJ2-5; a weak D match, TRBD2 (5 bases). Per germline, CDR1 SGHVS and CDR2 FNYEAQ. This CDR3 is built from 15 residues. The CDR3 spells CASSLSLGPGKTQYF. The CDR3 nucleotides are TGTGCTAGCAGCTTATCTCTCGGACCCGGGAAGACCCAGTACTTC. The full variable domain, completed using reference TRBV7-6 and TRBJ2-5, is GAGVSQSPRYKVTKRGQDVALRCDPISGHVSLYWYRQALGQGPEFLTYFNYEAQQDKSGLPNDRFSAERPEGSISTLTIQRTEQRDSAMYRCASSLSLGPGKTQYFGPGTRLLVL.

This clone was observed a single time. The V gene is TRBV5-1, the J gene TRBJ2-1; TRBD2 matches at 7 bases. The CDR3 contains 15 residues. Germline CDR1 reads SGHRS; CDR2 reads YFSETQ. V lost 2 bases to trimming and J lost 3 bases; unmatched junction nucleotides: 5. This CDR3 is CASSFTGEGYNEQFF. DNA for the CDR3: TGCGCCAGCAGCTTTACGGGGGAGGGCTACAATGAGCAGTTCTTC.